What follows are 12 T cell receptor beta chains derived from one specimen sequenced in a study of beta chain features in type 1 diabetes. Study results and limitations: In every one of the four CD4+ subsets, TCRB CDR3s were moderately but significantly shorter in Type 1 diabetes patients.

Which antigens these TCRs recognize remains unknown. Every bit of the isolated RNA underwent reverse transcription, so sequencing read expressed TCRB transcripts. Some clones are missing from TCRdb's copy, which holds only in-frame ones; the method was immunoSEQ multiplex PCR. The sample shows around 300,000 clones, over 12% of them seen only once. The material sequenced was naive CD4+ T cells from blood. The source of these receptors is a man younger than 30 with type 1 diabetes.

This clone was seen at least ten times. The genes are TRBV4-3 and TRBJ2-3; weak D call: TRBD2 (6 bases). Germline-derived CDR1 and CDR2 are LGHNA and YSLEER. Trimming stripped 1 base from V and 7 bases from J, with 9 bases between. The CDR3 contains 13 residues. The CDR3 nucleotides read TGCGCCAGCAGCCAAGTAGGAGGGAATACGCAGTATTTT. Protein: CASSQVGGNTQYF.

Here the CDR3 DNA reads TGTGCCTGGAGTAGCGGGCCTGACACTGAAGCTTTCTTT. Its protein product is CAWSSGPDTEAFF. J is TRBJ1-1 and V is TRBV30; D ambiguous. Trimming removed 2 bases from V and 3 bases from J, with 10 bases in between. This CDR3 comprises 13 residues. CDR1 and CDR2 from the germline V gene are GTSNPN and SVGIG (reference sequence).

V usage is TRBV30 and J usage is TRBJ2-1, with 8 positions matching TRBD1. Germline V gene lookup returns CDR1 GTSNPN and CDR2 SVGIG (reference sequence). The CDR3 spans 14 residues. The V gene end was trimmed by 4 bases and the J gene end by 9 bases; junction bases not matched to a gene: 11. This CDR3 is CAWNRGQGDAEQFF. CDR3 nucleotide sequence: TGTGCCTGGAATCGTGGACAGGGCGATGCTGAGCAGTTCTTC.

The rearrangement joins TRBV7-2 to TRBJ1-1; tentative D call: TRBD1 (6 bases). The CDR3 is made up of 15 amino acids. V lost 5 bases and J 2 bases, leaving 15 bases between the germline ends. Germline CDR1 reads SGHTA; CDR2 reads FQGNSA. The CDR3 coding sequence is TGTGCCAGCAGCAGTCTCGGGACACCAAACACTGAAGCTTTCTTT. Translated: CASSSLGTPNTEAFF.

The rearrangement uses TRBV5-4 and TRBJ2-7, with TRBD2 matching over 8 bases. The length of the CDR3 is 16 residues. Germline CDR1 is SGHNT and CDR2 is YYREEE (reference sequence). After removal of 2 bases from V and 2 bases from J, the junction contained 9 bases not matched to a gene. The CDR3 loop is CASSLVRGAGAYEQYF. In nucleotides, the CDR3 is TGTGCCAGCAGCTTAGTGCGGGGAGCGGGAGCCTACGAGCAGTACTTC.

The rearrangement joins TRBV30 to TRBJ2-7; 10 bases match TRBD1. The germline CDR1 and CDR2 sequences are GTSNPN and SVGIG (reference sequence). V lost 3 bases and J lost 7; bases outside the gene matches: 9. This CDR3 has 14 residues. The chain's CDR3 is CAWSRDRGLGEQYF. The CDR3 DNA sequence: TGTGCCTGGAGCCGGGACAGGGGCCTCGGGGAGCAGTACTTC.

The CDR3 loop is CASSLASGYEQYF. CDR3 bases: TGTGCCAGCTCCTTAGCTTCTGGATACGAGCAGTACTTC. This sequence joins TRBV18 and TRBJ2-7; D remains unclear. The germline V gene has CDR1 KGHSH and CDR2 LQKENI. V lost 6 bases to trimming and J lost 4 bases, with 13 bases between them. CDR3 size: 13 residues.

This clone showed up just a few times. CDR3 loop: CASSYRQGGDTEAFF. Here the CDR3 DNA reads TGTGCCAGCAGTTACCGACAGGGGGGGGACACTGAAGCTTTCTTT. The chain employs TRBV6-5 and TRBJ1-1, with 9 bases matching TRBD1. V lost 2 bases to trimming and J lost 3 bases; unmatched junction nucleotides: 4. The CDR3 extends over 15 amino acids. Germline values: CDR1 MNHEY, CDR2 SVGAGI.

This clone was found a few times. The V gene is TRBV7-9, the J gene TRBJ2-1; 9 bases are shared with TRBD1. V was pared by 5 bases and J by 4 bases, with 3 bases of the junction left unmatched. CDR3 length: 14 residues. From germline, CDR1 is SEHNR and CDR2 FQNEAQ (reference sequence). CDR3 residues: CASSPGTGYNEQFF. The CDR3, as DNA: TGTGCCAGCAGCCCTGGGACAGGGTACAATGAGCAGTTCTTC.

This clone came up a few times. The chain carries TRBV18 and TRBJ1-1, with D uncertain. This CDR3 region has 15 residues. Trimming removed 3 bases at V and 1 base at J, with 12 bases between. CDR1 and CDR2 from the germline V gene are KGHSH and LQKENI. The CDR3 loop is CASSPSGQSNTEAFF. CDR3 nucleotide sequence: TGTGCCAGCTCACCCAGCGGCCAGTCGAACACTGAAGCTTTCTTT.

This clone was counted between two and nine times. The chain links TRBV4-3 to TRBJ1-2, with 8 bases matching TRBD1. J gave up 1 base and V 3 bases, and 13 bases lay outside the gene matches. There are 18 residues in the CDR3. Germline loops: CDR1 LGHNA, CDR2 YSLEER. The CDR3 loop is CASSQGRQGFWRNYGYTF. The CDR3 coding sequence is TGCGCCAGCAGCCAGGGAAGACAGGGGTTTTGGCGTAACTATGGCTACACCTTC.

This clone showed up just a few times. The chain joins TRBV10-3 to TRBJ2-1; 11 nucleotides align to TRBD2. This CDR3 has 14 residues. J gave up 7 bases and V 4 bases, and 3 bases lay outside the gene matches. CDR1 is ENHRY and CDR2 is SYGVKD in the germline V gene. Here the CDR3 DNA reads TGTGCCATCAGTGTACTAGCGGGAGTTAATGAGCAGTTCTTC. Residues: CAISVLAGVNEQFF.